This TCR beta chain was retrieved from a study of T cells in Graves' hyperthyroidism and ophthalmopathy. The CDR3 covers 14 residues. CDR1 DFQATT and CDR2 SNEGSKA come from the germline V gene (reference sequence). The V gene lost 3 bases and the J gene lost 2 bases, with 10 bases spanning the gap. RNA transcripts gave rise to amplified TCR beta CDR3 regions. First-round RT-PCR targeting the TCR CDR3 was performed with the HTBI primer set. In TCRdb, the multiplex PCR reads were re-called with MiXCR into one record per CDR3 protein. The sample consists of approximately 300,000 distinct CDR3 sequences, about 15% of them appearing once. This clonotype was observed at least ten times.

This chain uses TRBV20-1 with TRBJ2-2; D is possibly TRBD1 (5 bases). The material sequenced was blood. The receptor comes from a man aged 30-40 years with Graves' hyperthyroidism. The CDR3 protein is CSARKQGNTGELFF. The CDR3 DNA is TGCAGTGCTAGGAAGCAGGGTAACACCGGGGAGCTGTTTTTT.